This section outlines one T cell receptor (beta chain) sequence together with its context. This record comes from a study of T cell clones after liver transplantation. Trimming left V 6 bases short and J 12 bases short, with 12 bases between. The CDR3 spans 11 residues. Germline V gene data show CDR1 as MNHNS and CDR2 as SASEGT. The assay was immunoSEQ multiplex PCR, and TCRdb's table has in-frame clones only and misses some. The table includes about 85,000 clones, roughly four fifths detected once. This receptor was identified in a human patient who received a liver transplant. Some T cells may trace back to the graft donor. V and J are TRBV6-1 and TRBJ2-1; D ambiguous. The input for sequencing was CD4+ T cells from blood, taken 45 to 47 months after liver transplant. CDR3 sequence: CASRERIRQFF. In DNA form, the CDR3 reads TGTGCCAGCAGGGAAAGGATTAGGCAGTTCTTC.